In this sample, the clone carrying this T cell receptor (beta chain) turned up many times. Its antigen remains unknown. Researchers made TCR beta libraries by using iRepertoire HTBI primers and running Arm-PCR on CDR3 regions. TCRdb re-analysed the multiplex PCR reads in MiXCR, keeping a single row per CDR3 protein. The sample records under 400,000 distinct CDR3 sequences, approximately 15% being singletons. This sample is part of a study of regulatory T cells in long-lasting Graves disease. Across the whole study: The study enrolled newly diagnosed Graves' patients on antithyroid drugs under 3 months.

The CDR3 spans 14 residues. V lost 6 bases to trimming and J lost 4 bases; unmatched junction nucleotides: 7. Germline-derived CDR1 and CDR2 are DFQATT and SNEGSKA (reference sequence). Specified time point: newly diagnosed GD, antithyroid drugs for less than 3 months. RNA from PBMCs was the source of the TCR library. Study-wide results and caveats: Gene preferences differed: TRBV28, TRBJ1-2, TRBJ2-5 in persistent cases.

These data were also reused for a study on T cells in Graves' hyperthyroidism and ophthalmopathy. Turning to that study: Most thyroid-expanded clonotypes above 0.001 were also found in blood.

The V gene is TRBV20-1, the J gene TRBJ1-2, with 11 bases matching TRBD1. The source material was peripheral blood mononuclear cells (PBMCs), sampled at new diagnosis, from a patient treated with antithyroid drugs. This clonotype originated in a man aged 35 to 55 with Graves disease. The DNA for the CDR3 is TGCAGTGCCGAAAGGACAGGGGGCATCTATGGCTACACCTTC. Amino acids: CSAERTGGIYGYTF.